The following is a TCR beta chain sequence with its context. Its antigen is unidentified. The source of the sample is a study of shared clonotypes between healthy human individuals. Broader study findings: Investigators collected only blood, and repertoires in tissues likely differ. How much donors shared clonotypes was expected to be affected by sequencing depth.

In the CD4+ fraction, cells were divided into CD45RA+ naive and CD45RA-negative memory subsets. The germline V and J ends were trimmed by 5 bases and 10 bases, with 15 bases remaining between them. CDR3 length: 12 residues. Germline CDR1 is SQVTM and CDR2 is ANQGSEA. On sorted subsets, replicate PCRs used 150 to 250 ng DNA, or about 33,000 T cell genomes. Assay: immunoSEQ multiplex PCR; the TCRdb copy retains only in-frame clones and omits some. The profile shows about 1 million clones, around 76% of them singletons. The clonotype was recovered from a man aged 18 to 29 in good health. The specimen was memory CD4+ T cells sorted from blood. Subset defined: CD45RA-negative fraction. The chain recombines TRBV29-1 with TRBJ2-1; D call uncertain. DNA for the CDR3: TGCAGCGTTCGATTGCAGATTAGGGAGCAGTTCTTC. Translation gives CSVRLQIREQFF.